This TCR beta chain was sequenced in a study of T-cell memory formation after mild COVID-19. After 5'RACE with constant-segment primers, TCR alpha and TCR beta cDNA libraries carrying sample barcodes and UMIs were obtained. TCRdb analysed the 5' RACE reads with MiXCR anew, one entry per CDR3 protein. Of 100,000 to 150,000 distinct CDR3 sequences listed, 5% to 6.5% are singletons. CDR1 and CDR2 (germline): MGHRA, YSYEKL. Trimming cost V 6 bases and J 2 bases, with 17 bases left between them. The CDR3 contains 15 residues. This rearrangement joins TRBV4-1 to TRBJ2-7; the D gene is possibly TRBD1 (5 bases). The receptor comes from an adult woman who had mild COVID-19 (a few samples of this study predate the infection). Cell type and time point are not known. Sample: PBMCs or a T cell subset sorted from them (not recorded which). The CDR3 loop reads CASRSTFREPYEQYF. The CDR3 DNA sequence: TGCGCCAGCAGGTCCACCTTCAGGGAACCCTACGAGCAGTACTTC.